The subject of this entry is one T cell receptor beta chain. The source of the sample is a study of blood T cell repertoires in COVID-19. Overall study: Donors in the United States, Italy and Spain gave samples during acute or convalescent COVID-19. T cells, B-cell-depleted T cells, or PBMCs supplied cDNA or gDNA.

Germline CDR1 and CDR2: SNHLY and FYNNEI. The CDR3 runs 14 residues. With 2 bases removed from V and 0 bases from J, the gap between germline ends came to 7 bases. Authors' methods: It was from reference gene primer amplification that nucleated cell counts were estimated. Profiled with immunoSEQ multiplex PCR; TCRdb holds only in-frame clones, not every one. V, J and clone size derive from that table, while D and trimming were established from the DNA sequence. The data contain over 75,000 clones, roughly 88% of them seen just once; the ten biggest clones take up approximately 2.9%. This receptor was identified in a woman over 75 with acute or convalescent COVID-19. Sequenced input: peripheral blood. This sequence joins TRBV2 and TRBJ1-1; D is ambiguous. The CDR3 coding sequence is TGTGCCAGCAGTGAAACGGGAGTGAACACTGAAGCTTTCTTT. It yields the protein CASSETGVNTEAFF. Full variable domain (missing parts from reference TRBV2 and TRBJ1-1): EPEVTQTPSHQVTQMGQEVILRCVPISNHLYFYWYRQILGQKVEFLVSFYNNEISEKSEIFDDQFSVERPDGSNFTLKIRSTKLEDSAMYFCASSETGVNTEAFFGQGTRLTVV.